This T cell receptor (beta chain) derives from a study of T cells expressing NK-cell markers. Reanalyzing the 5' RACE reads, TCRdb keeps one entry per CDR3 protein, without DNA. Its clone listing holds roughly 390,000 distinct CDR3 sequences. From germline, CDR1 is SGHVS and CDR2 FQNEAQ. The CDR3 loop spans 13 amino acids. The sequence derives from a woman in her forties or fifties in good health. Sequences were obtained from blood T cells: a sorted CD56 or NKG2C T cell subset, CD4+ or CD8+ T cells, or bulk PBMC T cells (not recorded which). The V gene is TRBV7-8, the J gene TRBJ2-1; TCRdb selects TRBD1, and the lack of DNA leaves this call unchecked. The CDR3 sequence is CASSFQGINEQFF.